A single sample is the source of the 10 T cell receptor beta chains below, sequenced in a study of T cell clonality in common variable immunodeficiency (dated by TCRdb to 2013 to 2016). The receptor library was made with the immunoSEQ multiplex PCR assay. TCRdb provides this immuneACCESS table in a form limited to in-frame rearrangements. Some clones are lacking; in checked studies, under half of them reflect an unresolved V gene, and why the rest are absent is not known. The table shows approximately 64,000 clones here, with no singletons. The ten top clones hold 1.5% to 2% of the sample. Sequencing was carried out using peripheral blood mononuclear cells. These receptors were taken from a person between 18 and 75 years old in good health.

This clone has just a few counts. The read ends 3 residues before the CDR3 terminus; that terminus is restored from the germline J gene. The V and J genes are TRBV11-3 and TRBJ2-1; 7 positions agree with TRBD1. Germline loops: CDR1 SGHNT, CDR2 YENEEA. The V and J ends lost 7 bases and 7 bases, in that order; junction bases with no gene match: 7. This CDR3 region has 13 residues. The CDR3: CASTSGGGNEQFF. The sequenced part of the CDR3 DNA is TGTGCCAGCACCTCAGGGGGTGGAAATGAG.

This clone was counted many times. The observed sequence ends 3 residues before the CDR3 terminus, with the missing tail filled in from the germline J gene. The chain couples TRBV5-6 to TRBJ2-2; D not certain. Trimming removed 0 bases from V and 7 bases from J, with 7 bases in between. CDR3 length equals 13 residues. Germline V gene data show CDR1 as SGHDT and CDR2 as YYEEEE. The CDR3 is CASSLGSGGELFF. CDR3 DNA (partial): TGTGCCAGCAGCTTGGGGTCGGGCGGGGAG. The complete variable domain, with remaining parts taken from reference TRBV5-6 and TRBJ2-2, reads DAGVTQSPTHLIKTRGQQVTLRCSPKSGHDTVSWYQQALGQGPQFIFQYYEEEERQRGNFPDRFSGHQFPNYSSELNVNALLLGDSALYLCASSLGSGGELFFGEGSRLTVL.

This clone was counted ten times or more. The CDR3 end is not reached by the read, which stops 3 residues before it; the germline J gene fills it in. V usage is TRBV7-6 and J usage is TRBJ1-3, with D hard to call. Looked up from germline, CDR1 is SGHVS and CDR2 is FNYEAQ. Trimming left V 6 bases short and J 2 bases short, with 8 bases between. The CDR3 runs to 13 residues. Here the CDR3 reads CASSFLTGNTIYF. CDR3 DNA, as far as it was read: TGTGCCAGCAGTTTCCTAACTGGAAACACC.

At least ten counts were recorded for this clone. The CDR3 extends 3 residues past the end of the read, so its final part is completed from the germline J gene. The V and J genes are TRBV2 and TRBJ2-3; tentative D call: TRBD2 (5 bases). There are 14 residues in the CDR3. Germline V CDR1 and CDR2: SNHLY, FYNNEI. The CDR3 here is CASRGPSGTDTQYF. Partial CDR3 DNA: TGTGCTTCCCGAGGGCCCTCGGGCACAGATACG. Together with reference TRBV2 and TRBJ2-3, the CDR3 gives the full variable domain: EPEVTQTPSHQVTQMGQEVILRCVPISNHLYFYWYRQILGQKVEFLVSFYNNEISEKSEIFDDQFSVERPDGSNFTLKIRSTKLEDSAMYFCASRGPSGTDTQYFGPGTRLTVL.

Many counts were recorded for this clone. The CDR3 end lies 3 residues beyond the end of the read and is filled in from the germline J gene. V usage is TRBV4-2 and J usage is TRBJ2-3; 8 nucleotides line up with TRBD2. Germline CDR1 LGHNA, CDR2 YNFKEQ. The CDR3 sequence is 17 residues long. Trimming at V came to 4 bases and at J to 5 bases, leaving 14 bases not matched to a gene. CDR3: CASSLPGLENIGDTQYF. The part of the CDR3 DNA that was read is TGTGCCAGCAGCCTCCCGGGACTAGAGAATATAGGAGATACG.

This clone has a count of ten or more. The read halts 3 residues ahead of the CDR3 end, with the missing end drawn from the germline J gene. The chain uses TRBV14 and TRBJ2-1; 7 bases fit TRBD1. Germline trimming cut 3 bases from V and 4 bases from J; bases unmatched to any gene: 12. The germline V gene has CDR1 SGHDN and CDR2 FVKESK. The CDR3 is 17 amino acids. CDR3 sequence reads: CASSQKTGTVIYNEQFF. Incomplete CDR3 DNA: TGTGCCAGCAGCCAGAAAACCGGGACAGTTATTTACAATGAG.

This clone came up many times. Read data end 3 residues before the CDR3 end; the end is taken from the germline J gene. The chain uses TRBV5-8 and TRBJ2-7, with TRBD1 identical over 9 bases. J lost 5 bases, V lost 4 bases, and 10 bases had no gene match. This CDR3 region has 15 residues. Germline V gene lookup returns CDR1 SGHTS and CDR2 YDEGEE. The part of the CDR3 DNA that was read is TGTGCCAGCAGCCATCCCACAGGGGGCAGAGACGAG. Amino acids: CASSHPTGGRDE. The full CDR3 protein reads CASSHPTGGRDEQYF.

In this sample, this clone turned up many times. The read halts 3 residues ahead of the CDR3 end, with the missing end drawn from the germline J gene. The chain is built from TRBV4-2 and TRBJ2-3, with D unclear. V lost 0 bases to trimming and J lost 0 bases, with 10 bases between them. This CDR3 contains 16 residues. The germline V gene has CDR1 LGHNA and CDR2 YNFKEQ. The CDR3 loop is CASSQDGLLSTDTQYF. The covered CDR3 bases are TGTGCCAGCAGCCAAGATGGGCTCCTAAGCACAGATACG.

This clone showed up many times. Read data end 3 residues before the CDR3 end; the end is taken from the germline J gene. This chain uses TRBV19 with TRBJ2-3, with D unclear. The V end was cut by 5 bases, the J end by 5 bases, with 5 bases between. Germline lookup yields CDR1 LNHDA and CDR2 SQIVND (reference sequence). The CDR3 loop spans 11 amino acids. This chain's CDR3 is CASSGQDTQYF. The DNA read from the CDR3 is TGTGCCAGTAGTGGGCAAGATACG.

This clone occurred many times. The CDR3 end lies 3 residues beyond the end of the read and is filled in from the germline J gene. The J gene is TRBJ2-1, the V gene TRBV5-5; TRBD1 is a possible D gene (5 bases). This CDR3 comprises 15 residues. Trimming took 1 base from V and 0 from J, leaving 8 bases between them. The germline V gene has CDR1 SGHKS and CDR2 YYEKEE (reference sequence). The CDR3 sequence is CASSLQGSSYNEQFF. Incomplete CDR3 DNA: TGTGCCAGCAGCTTGCAGGGAAGCTCCTACAATGAG.